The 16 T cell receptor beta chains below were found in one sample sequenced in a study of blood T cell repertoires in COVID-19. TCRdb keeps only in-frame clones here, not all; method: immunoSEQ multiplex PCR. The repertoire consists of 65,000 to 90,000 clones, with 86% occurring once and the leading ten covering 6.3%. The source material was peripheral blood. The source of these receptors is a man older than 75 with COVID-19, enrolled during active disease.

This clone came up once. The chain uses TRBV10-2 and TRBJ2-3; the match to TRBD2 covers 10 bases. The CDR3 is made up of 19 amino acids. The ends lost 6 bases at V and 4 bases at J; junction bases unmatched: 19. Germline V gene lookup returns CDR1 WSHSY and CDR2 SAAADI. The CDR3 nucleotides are TGCGCCAGCAGGCCCCATGGACTAGCGGATTATCTAGGGGCAGATACGCAGTATTTT. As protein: CASRPHGLADYLGADTQYF.

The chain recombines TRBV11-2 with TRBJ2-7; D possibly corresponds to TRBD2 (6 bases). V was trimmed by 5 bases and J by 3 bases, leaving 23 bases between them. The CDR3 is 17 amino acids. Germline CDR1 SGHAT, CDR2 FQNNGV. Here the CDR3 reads CASSLKVGGLDLYEQYF. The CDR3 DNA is TGTGCCAGCAGCCTAAAGGTTGGGGGACTTGACCTCTACGAGCAGTACTTC.

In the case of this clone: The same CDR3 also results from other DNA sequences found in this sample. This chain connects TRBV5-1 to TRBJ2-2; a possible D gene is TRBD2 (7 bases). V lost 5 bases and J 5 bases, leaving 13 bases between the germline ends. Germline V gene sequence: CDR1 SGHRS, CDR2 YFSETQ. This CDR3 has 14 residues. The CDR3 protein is CASSPAGATGELFF. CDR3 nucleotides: TGCGCCAGCAGTCCGGCGGGGGCTACCGGGGAGCTGTTTTTT. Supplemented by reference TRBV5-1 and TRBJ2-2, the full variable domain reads KAGVTQTPRYLIKTRGQQVTLSCSPISGHRSVSWYQQTPGQGLQFLFEYFSETQRNKGNFPGRFSGRQFSNSRSEMNVSTLELGDSALYLCASSPAGATGELFFGEGSRLTVL.

The CDR3 here is CASSTGLAGEQFF. Written as DNA, the CDR3 is TGTGCCAGCAGTACGGGACTAGCGGGTGAGCAGTTCTTC. The genes are TRBV12-3 or TRBV12-4 and TRBJ2-1; 12 bases are shared with TRBD2. After removal of 5 bases from V and 9 bases from J, the junction contained 2 bases not matched to a gene. The CDR3 is 13 amino acids.

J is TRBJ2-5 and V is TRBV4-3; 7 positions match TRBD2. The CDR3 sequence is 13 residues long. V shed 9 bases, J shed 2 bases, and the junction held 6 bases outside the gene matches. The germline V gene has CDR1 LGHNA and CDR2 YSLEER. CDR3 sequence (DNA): TGCGCCAGTTCCGGGGGGATGCAAGAGACCCAGTACTTC. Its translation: CASSGGMQETQYF.

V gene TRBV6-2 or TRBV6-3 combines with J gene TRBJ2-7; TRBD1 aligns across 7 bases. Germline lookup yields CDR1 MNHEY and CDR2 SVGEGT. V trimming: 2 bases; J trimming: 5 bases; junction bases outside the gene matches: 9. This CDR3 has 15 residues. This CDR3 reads CASSYVSGGRHEQYF. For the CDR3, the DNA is TGTGCCAGCAGTTACGTGTCAGGGGGTCGCCACGAGCAGTACTTC.

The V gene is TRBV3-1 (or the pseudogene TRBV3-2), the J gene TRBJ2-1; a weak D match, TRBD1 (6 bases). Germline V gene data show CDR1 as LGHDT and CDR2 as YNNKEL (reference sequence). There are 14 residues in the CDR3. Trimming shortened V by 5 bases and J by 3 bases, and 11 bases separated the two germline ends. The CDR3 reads CASSSRRGYNEQFF. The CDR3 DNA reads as TGTGCCAGCAGCTCTCGCAGGGGCTACAATGAGCAGTTCTTC.

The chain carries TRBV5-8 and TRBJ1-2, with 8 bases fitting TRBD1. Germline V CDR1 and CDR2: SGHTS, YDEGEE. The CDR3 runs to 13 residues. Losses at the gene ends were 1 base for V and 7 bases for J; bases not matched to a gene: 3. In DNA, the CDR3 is TGTGCCAGCAGCTTGTTAGACAGGGGTGGCTACACCTTC. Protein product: CASSLLDRGGYTF.

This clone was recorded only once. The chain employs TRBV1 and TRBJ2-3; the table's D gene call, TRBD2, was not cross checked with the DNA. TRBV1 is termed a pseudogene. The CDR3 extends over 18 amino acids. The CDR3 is CTSSQDRAPAGSTDTQYF. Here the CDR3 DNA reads TGCACCAGCAGCCAAGATCGCGCGCCAGCGGGGTCGACAGATACGCAGTATTTT.

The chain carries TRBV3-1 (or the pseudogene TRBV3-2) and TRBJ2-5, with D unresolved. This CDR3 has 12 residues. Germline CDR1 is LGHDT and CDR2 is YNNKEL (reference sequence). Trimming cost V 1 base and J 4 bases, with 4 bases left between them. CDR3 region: CASSQALETQYF. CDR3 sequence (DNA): TGTGCCAGCAGCCAAGCCTTAGAGACCCAGTACTTC.

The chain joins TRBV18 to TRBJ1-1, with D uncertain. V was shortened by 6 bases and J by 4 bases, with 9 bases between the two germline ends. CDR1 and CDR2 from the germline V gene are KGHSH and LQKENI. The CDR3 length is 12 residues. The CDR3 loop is CASSRGVTEAFF. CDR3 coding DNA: TGTGCCAGCTCGCGCGGGGTCACTGAAGCTTTCTTT.

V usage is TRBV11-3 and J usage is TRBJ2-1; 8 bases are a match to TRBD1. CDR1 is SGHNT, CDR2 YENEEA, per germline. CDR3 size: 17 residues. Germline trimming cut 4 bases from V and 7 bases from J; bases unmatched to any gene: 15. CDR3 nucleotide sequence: TGTGCCAGCAGCTCGGGTCTAAACCTCAGGGGGCAGAATGAGCAGTTCTTC. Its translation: CASSSGLNLRGQNEQFF.

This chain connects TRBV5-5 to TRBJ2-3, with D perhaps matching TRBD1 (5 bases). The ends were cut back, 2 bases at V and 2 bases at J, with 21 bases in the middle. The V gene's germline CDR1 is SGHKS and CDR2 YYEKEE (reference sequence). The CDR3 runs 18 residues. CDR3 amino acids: CASSFNRWQGQTTDTQYF. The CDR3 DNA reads TGTGCCAGCAGCTTCAATCGGTGGCAGGGCCAAACCACAGATACGCAGTATTTT.

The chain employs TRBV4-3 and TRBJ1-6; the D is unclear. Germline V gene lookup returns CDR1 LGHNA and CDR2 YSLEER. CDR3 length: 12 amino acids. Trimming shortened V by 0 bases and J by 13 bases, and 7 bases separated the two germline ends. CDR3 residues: CASSQDRSPLHF. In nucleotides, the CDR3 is TGCGCCAGCAGCCAAGACAGATCCCCCCTCCACTTT.

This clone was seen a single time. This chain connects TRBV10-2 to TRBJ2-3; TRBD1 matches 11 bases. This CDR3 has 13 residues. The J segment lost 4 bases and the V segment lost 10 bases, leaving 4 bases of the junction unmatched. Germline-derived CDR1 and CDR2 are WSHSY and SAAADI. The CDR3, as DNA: TGCGCCATCTGGACAGGGGGCGCAGATACGCAGTATTTT. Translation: CAIWTGGADTQYF.

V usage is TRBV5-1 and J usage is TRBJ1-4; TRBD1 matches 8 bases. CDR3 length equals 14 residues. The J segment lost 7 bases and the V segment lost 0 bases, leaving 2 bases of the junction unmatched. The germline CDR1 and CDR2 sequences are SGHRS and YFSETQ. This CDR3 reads CASSLDRGSEKLFF. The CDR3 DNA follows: TGCGCCAGCAGCTTGGACAGGGGGAGTGAAAAACTGTTTTTT.